Presented here are 25 T cell receptor beta chains from one specimen sequenced in a study of identical twins. Using its own MiXCR run on the 5' RACE reads, TCRdb lists one record per CDR3 protein. The table shows about 890,000 distinct CDR3 sequences, with around an eighth occurring only once. These data were also filed under a second study, of yellow fever vaccine responses in identical twins.

The sequenced material came from PBMCs. Receptors originate from a woman younger than 30 in good health.

This chain connects TRBV20-1 to TRBJ2-1; possibly TRBD2 for D (7 bases). Trimming took 1 base from V and 1 from J, leaving 20 bases between them. The CDR3 covers 18 residues. From germline, CDR1 is DFQATT and CDR2 SNEGSKA (reference sequence). The CDR3 sequence is CSARGGARGGASYNEQFF. The CDR3 DNA reads TGCAGTGCTAGAGGTGGGGCAAGGGGGGGGGCTTCCTACAATGAGCAGTTCTTC.

This clonotype was recorded at least ten times. The V and J genes are TRBV12-3 or TRBV12-4 and TRBJ2-7; 13 nucleotides agree with TRBD2. The CDR3 is made up of 13 amino acids. Trimming took 6 bases from V and 5 from J; bases not matched to a gene: 1. The CDR3 region has the DNA TGTGCCAGCAGGGGGACTAGCGGGAACGAGCAGTACTTC. Translation gives CASRGTSGNEQYF.

This chain links TRBV28 with TRBJ2-7; D uncertain. V was trimmed by 4 bases and J by 4 bases, leaving 17 bases between them. The CDR3 has 15 residues. Per the germline V gene, CDR1 is MDHEN and CDR2 is SYDVKM. DNA of the CDR3: TGTGCCAGCAGTTCCCCCTCATCCCGATTGTACGAGCAGTACTTC. Its translation: CASSSPSSRLYEQYF.

The chain employs TRBV4-1 and TRBJ2-1, with D unresolved. The V and J ends lost 4 bases and 5 bases respectively, with 18 bases between them. Germline V CDR1 and CDR2: MGHRA, YSYEKL. The CDR3 loop spans 16 amino acids. The DNA of the CDR3 is TGCGCCAGCAGCCGAGACTTGCGGACCGAAGACAATGAGCAGTTCTTC. Its protein product is CASSRDLRTEDNEQFF.

This clonotype was counted ten times or more. The chain recombines TRBV7-8 with TRBJ2-7, with D unclear. The CDR3 runs to 15 residues. Germline V lookup: CDR1 SGHVS, CDR2 FQNEAQ. With 7 bases removed from V and 0 bases from J, the gap between germline ends came to 16 bases. The CDR3 protein is CASNPNDRSSYEQYF. The DNA for the CDR3 is TGTGCCAGCAACCCTAACGATCGGAGCTCCTACGAGCAGTACTTC.

The V and J genes are TRBV9 and TRBJ2-1; D unclear. In germline, CDR1 is SGDLS, CDR2 YYNGEE. V was pared by 2 bases and J by 7 bases, with 7 bases between. This CDR3 comprises 12 residues. CDR3 sequence (DNA): TGTGCCAGCAGCGTTACCCTGAATGAGCAGTTCTTC. Amino acids: CASSVTLNEQFF.

The V and J genes are TRBV5-1 and TRBJ1-4; D is ambiguous. V lost 3 bases, J lost 8 bases, and 11 bases lay in between. From germline, CDR1 is SGHRS and CDR2 YFSETQ. The CDR3 loop spans 13 amino acids. The CDR3 spells CASSWLQKEKLFF. CDR3 nucleotides: TGCGCCAGCAGCTGGCTACAGAAGGAAAAACTGTTTTTT.

The chain uses TRBV3-1 and TRBJ2-2; D unclear. The germline V gene has CDR1 LGHDT and CDR2 YNNKEL (reference sequence). V shed 1 base and J shed 4 bases, with 10 bases lying between them. The CDR3 spans 15 residues. CDR3 region: CASSQVSASTGELFF. The CDR3 nucleotides are TGTGCCAGCAGCCAAGTGTCTGCGAGCACCGGGGAGCTGTTTTTT.

Many counts were recorded for this clonotype. The chain joins TRBV6-1 to TRBJ2-2; 10 positions match TRBD1. Germline assignment: CDR1 MNHNS and CDR2 SASEGT. V shed 8 bases, J shed 8 bases, and the junction held 8 bases outside the gene matches. This CDR3 region has 14 residues. The CDR3 coding sequence is TGTGCCAGCTTCCAGGGACAGGGGACGGGGGAGCTGTTTTTT. It codes for CASFQGQGTGELFF.

This chain links TRBV6-1 with TRBJ2-6; tentatively, D is TRBD1 (5 bases). V was clipped by 2 bases and J by 4 bases, with 15 bases between them. Germline V gene lookup returns CDR1 MNHNS and CDR2 SASEGT. This CDR3 has 17 residues. CDR3 protein: CASSELSLGAGANVLTF. The CDR3 nucleotides are TGTGCCAGCAGTGAACTCAGCCTAGGGGCCGGGGCCAACGTCCTGACTTTC.

This clonotype occurred many times. The chain recombines TRBV15 with TRBJ1-2; 7 bases match TRBD1. Trimming cost V 6 bases and J 7 bases; bases outside gene matches: 8. The CDR3 has 13 residues. Germline CDR1 reads LNHNV; CDR2 reads YYDKDF (reference sequence). The CDR3 loop is CATRTNSGGGYTF. For the CDR3, the DNA is TGTGCCACCAGAACCAATTCAGGGGGTGGCTACACCTTC. The complete variable domain, with remaining parts taken from reference TRBV15 and TRBJ1-2, reads DAMVIQNPRYQVTQFGKPVTLSCSQTLNHNVMYWYQQKSSQAPKLLFHYYDKDFNNEADTPDNFQSRRPNTSFCFLDIRSPGLGDTAMYLCATRTNSGGGYTFGSGTRLTVV.

This clonotype was detected a few times. The chain joins TRBV2 to TRBJ1-2, with no clear D. The CDR3 length is 13 residues. Germline assignment: CDR1 SNHLY and CDR2 FYNNEI. Trimming took 7 bases from V and 6 from J, leaving 15 bases between them. The CDR3 DNA reads as TGTGCCAGCATGAAGGACGGCGGGGATGGCTACACCTTC. Translating gives CASMKDGGDGYTF.

This clonotype occurred a few times. The chain employs TRBV27 and TRBJ2-2, with D perhaps matching TRBD2 (6 bases). Trimming cost V 6 bases and J 5 bases, with 13 bases left between them. The CDR3 runs to 14 residues. CDR1 is MNHEY and CDR2 is SMNVEV in the germline V gene (reference sequence). The CDR3 protein is CASRRGTSTGELFF. CDR3 DNA sequence: TGTGCCAGCAGAAGAGGGACTTCAACCGGGGAGCTGTTTTTT.

In this sample, this clonotype turned up a few times. The chain couples TRBV5-1 to TRBJ1-3, with D hard to call. V shed 4 bases and J shed 0 bases, with 8 bases lying between them. The germline gives CDR1 SGHRS, CDR2 YFSETQ. The CDR3 spans 14 residues. The CDR3 reads CASSPESSGNTIYF. The CDR3 DNA is TGCGCCAGCAGCCCCGAGAGCTCTGGAAACACCATATATTTT.

In this sample, this clonotype turned up a few times. J is TRBJ2-7 and V is TRBV6-5; 13 bases align to TRBD2. The germline gives CDR1 MNHEY, CDR2 SVGAGI. V gave up 2 bases and J gave up 2 bases; unmatched junction bases: 12. This CDR3 spans 19 amino acids. The CDR3: CASSYRTSGSRQSPYEQYF. For the CDR3, the DNA is TGTGCCAGCAGTTACCGGACTAGCGGGAGCCGCCAGTCGCCCTACGAGCAGTACTTC.

The rearrangement joins TRBV18 to TRBJ2-7, with TRBD1 as a possible D gene (6 bases). The CDR3 spans 13 residues. Trimming pared 3 bases from V and 6 bases from J, leaving 12 bases between. Germline-derived CDR1 and CDR2 are KGHSH and LQKENI. The CDR3 nucleotides read TGTGCCAGCTCACCTACAGGGAAAGGCGAGCAGTACGTC. Translation gives CASSPTGKGEQYV.

This clonotype came up a few times. V is TRBV7-9 and J is TRBJ1-6; the match to TRBD1 covers 8 bases. The CDR3 covers 13 residues. Trimming removed 5 bases from V and 14 bases from J; junction bases left unmatched: 8. CDR1 is SEHNR, CDR2 FQNEAQ, per germline (reference sequence). The CDR3 protein is CASSAAQTGALHF. CDR3 coding DNA: TGTGCCAGCAGCGCAGCCCAGACAGGGGCCCTCCACTTT.

The rearrangement links TRBV2 to TRBJ2-4; 10 bases align to TRBD1. The germline CDR1 and CDR2 sequences are SNHLY and FYNNEI. Trimming removed 6 bases from V and 2 bases from J; junction bases left unmatched: 7. The CDR3 has 16 residues. The CDR3 DNA follows: TGTGCCAGCAGCCCGGACAGGGGGGCATCCAAAAACATTCAGTACTTC. Its protein product is CASSPDRGASKNIQYF.

This rearrangement joins TRBV12-3 or TRBV12-4 to TRBJ2-7; possible D gene TRBD2, 5 bases. V gave up 2 bases and J gave up 3 bases, with 14 bases separating them. This CDR3 spans 15 amino acids. CDR3 bases: TGTGCCAGCAGTTTAAAGTCTGGAGGAGACTACGAGCAGTACTTC. This encodes CASSLKSGGDYEQYF.

In its sample, this clonotype was seen many times. CDR3 loop: CASSLEVLGTQYF. The CDR3 DNA follows: TGTGCCAGCAGTTTAGAAGTTTTGGGGACCCAGTACTTC. The chain links TRBV12-3 or TRBV12-4 to TRBJ2-5; D is uncertain. There are 13 residues in the CDR3. The V gene lost 1 base and the J gene lost 7 bases, with 10 bases spanning the gap.

J is TRBJ1-6 and V is TRBV10-3; D gene ambiguous. Germline CDR1 is ENHRY and CDR2 is SYGVKD. V lost 0 bases, J lost 9 bases, and 12 bases lay in between. The CDR3 contains 15 residues. DNA for the CDR3: TGTGCCATCAGTGAGTCAAAGGTCGTGGGTTCACCCCTCCACTTT. It specifies CAISESKVVGSPLHF.

This rearrangement joins TRBV20-1 to TRBJ2-1; 8 nucleotides align to TRBD2. CDR3 size: 14 residues. In germline, CDR1 is DFQATT, CDR2 SNEGSKA (reference sequence). J was trimmed by 7 bases and V by 1 base; bases with no gene match: 6. The CDR3 loop is CSARAGGTGNEQFF. CDR3 coding DNA: TGCAGTGCTAGAGCGGGAGGGACGGGAAATGAGCAGTTCTTC.

The chain links TRBV18 to TRBJ2-5; 11 bases agree with TRBD2. Unmatched junction bases numbered 7, after V lost 3 bases and J lost 4 bases. The CDR3 loop spans 16 amino acids. Germline assignment: CDR1 KGHSH and CDR2 LQKENI. CDR3 region: CASSPVLAGVGETQYF. The DNA for the CDR3 is TGTGCCAGCTCACCCGTACTAGCGGGAGTAGGAGAGACCCAGTACTTC.

The V gene is TRBV7-6, the J gene TRBJ1-1, with no clear D. CDR1 and CDR2 (germline): SGHVS, FNYEAQ. The CDR3 loop spans 16 amino acids. With 4 bases removed from V and 0 bases from J, the gap between germline ends came to 15 bases. The CDR3: CASSSRPQLMNTEAFF. CDR3 nucleotides: TGTGCCAGCAGCTCCAGGCCACAGTTAATGAACACTGAAGCTTTCTTT.

This clonotype was observed a few times. The chain has TRBV19 and TRBJ1-1, with D tentatively TRBD1 (5 bases). Germline V gene lookup returns CDR1 LNHDA and CDR2 SQIVND (reference sequence). The V gene lost 6 bases and the J gene lost 4 bases, with 18 bases spanning the gap. The CDR3 runs 15 residues. CDR3 sequence reads: CASRSGQGEGTEAFF. The CDR3, as DNA: TGTGCCAGTAGATCCGGGCAGGGAGAGGGCACTGAAGCTTTCTTT.